The rows below give T cell receptor beta chains drawn from one sample of a study of read filtering for tumor transcriptome and immune sequencing. TCRdb re-analysed the reads in MiXCR, keeping a single row per CDR3 protein. The sample carries around 41,000 distinct CDR3 sequences, approximately 14% recorded once. Material: a population of CD138-negative cells sorted from bone marrow. These receptors all stem from a donor aged 40 or older with multiple myeloma. Each CDR3 is given with its conserved first and last residue. A D gene is named only where the DNA matches it firmly. The size field is filled for only some rows; it gives once, few, many or a size class.

v_call	cdr3_length	d_call	clone_size	j_call	cdr3_aa	cdr3_nt
TRBV20-1	14	-	many	TRBJ2-3	CSARGTRGGDTQYF	TGCAGTGCTAGAGGGACCAGAGGCGGAGATACGCAGTATTTT
TRBV11-2	15	-	many	TRBJ2-7	CASSPLGGGRYEQYF	TGTGCCAGCAGCCCCCTGGGTGGAGGACGGTACGAGCAGTACTTC
TRBV19	15	TRBD1	many	TRBJ1-1	CASSGPGTDWAEAFF	TGTGCCAGTAGTGGCCCCGGGACAGATTGGGCTGAAGCTTTCTTT
TRBV29-1	12	TRBD1	many	TRBJ2-5	CSVGQGDETQYF	TGCAGCGTTGGACAGGGTGATGAGACCCAGTACTTC
TRBV3-1	15	-	many	TRBJ2-1	CASSQRQVDYNEQFF	TGTGCCAGCAGCCAAAGACAGGTCGACTACAATGAGCAGTTCTTC
TRBV30	14	-	many	TRBJ2-1	CAWTILGGYNEQFF	TGTGCCTGGACCATACTAGGGGGTTACAATGAGCAGTTCTTC
TRBV5-4	16	-	many	TRBJ1-1	CASSLGRGDDDTEAFF	TGTGCCAGCAGCTTGGGTCGGGGGGACGACGACACTGAAGCTTTCTTT
TRBV12-3/TRBV12-4	16	-	many	TRBJ1-4	CASSSNPGQPNEKLFF	TGTGCCAGCAGTTCCAACCCCGGGCAGCCCAATGAAAAACTGTTTTTT
TRBV11-2	17	TRBD1	-	TRBJ1-1	CASSLNSGTATSTEAFF	TGTGCCAGCAGCCTTAATTCCGGGACAGCCACTTCCACTGAAGCTTTCTTT
TRBV14	15	-	few	TRBJ2-5	CASSPVTGPRMTQYF	TGTGCCAGCAGCCCAGTGACAGGCCCGCGGATGACCCAGTACTTC
TRBV12-3/TRBV12-4	13	TRBD1	many	TRBJ1-5	CASSGTAQQPQHF	TGTGCCAGCAGTGGGACAGCCCAGCAGCCCCAGCATTTT
TRBV6-2/TRBV6-3	15	TRBD1	many	TRBJ1-2	CASSYLKGGAYGYTF	TGTGCCAGCAGTTACCTGAAAGGGGGCGCCTATGGCTACACCTTC
TRBV7-9	11	-	many	TRBJ2-3	CASSFPDTQYF	TGTGCCAGCAGCTTCCCAGATACGCAGTATTTT
TRBV6-1	13	-	few	TRBJ2-7	CASSDGGQAEQYF	TGTGCCAGCAGTGACGGGGGGCAGGCCGAGCAGTACTTC
TRBV12-5	18	-	many	TRBJ2-1	CASGHEGQVDRKLDEQFF	TGTGCTAGTGGCCACGAGGGACAAGTCGACCGAAAGCTCGATGAGCAGTTCTTC
TRBV11-1	16	-	many	TRBJ2-6	CASGGPPVSGANVLTF	TGTGCCAGCGGGGGACCCCCGGTCTCTGGGGCCAACGTCCTGACTTTC
TRBV13	11	-	many	TRBJ1-1	CASSLAPEAFF	TGTGCCAGCAGCTTAGCGCCTGAAGCTTTCTTT
TRBV5-8	15	-	few	TRBJ2-1	CASSLDFGAYNEQFF	TGTGCCAGCAGCCTGGATTTCGGGGCCTACAATGAGCAGTTCTTC
TRBV3-2	15	-	many	TRBJ2-3	CASSQDGQGADTQYF	TGTGCCAGCAGCCAAGACGGACAGGGGGCAGATACGCAGTATTTT
TRBV7-6	15	-	-	TRBJ2-5	CASSPRPGEKETQYF	TGTGCCAGCAGCCCGAGACCGGGGGAAAAAGAGACCCAGTACTTC
TRBV28	14	-	many	TRBJ1-1	CASSLDKSGTEAFF	TGTGCCAGCAGTCTCGACAAATCGGGCACTGAAGCTTTCTTT
TRBV20-1	13	-	many	TRBJ1-5	CSATTGKNQPQHF	TGCAGTGCTACTACAGGGAAAAATCAGCCCCAGCATTTT
TRBV6-2/TRBV6-3	15	-	few	TRBJ2-3	CASKDGERIASTQYF	TGTGCCAGCAAAGACGGGGAGCGGATCGCTTCTACGCAGTATTTT